Listed below are T cell receptor beta chains from one sample, sequenced in a study of CD8+CD57+ T cells in acquired aplastic anemia. TCRdb ran MiXCR on the reads and lists one entry per CDR3 protein. In the table there are some 170,000 distinct CDR3 sequences, about 45% of which are singletons. Sequences were obtained from sorted CD4+, CD8+, or CD8+CD57+ T cells (not recorded which) from PBMCs. Receptors originate from a human donor with aplastic anemia. Both conserved end residues are part of each CDR3. A D gene is named only where the DNA matches it firmly. Expanded clones are given a class, and other clones once, few, many or no size at all.

size,V,J,D,DNA,CDR3
.,TRBV20-1,TRBJ1-2,TRBD1,TGCAGTGCTAGTACAGGGGGTGGCGGCTACACCTTC,CSASTGGGGYTF
few,TRBV7-2,TRBJ1-1,.,TGTGCCAGCAGCTCCGACAGGCAAGCTTTCTTT,CASSSDRQAFF
few,TRBV7-2,TRBJ1-1,TRBD1,TGTGCCAGCACCGAACGACAGGGGACTGAAGCTTTCTTT,CASTERQGTEAFF
.,TRBV11-2,TRBJ1-3,.,TGTGCCAGCAGTACCCGGGACACGAACACCATATATTTT,CASSTRDTNTIYF
many,TRBV3-1,TRBJ2-7,.,TGTGCCAGCAGCCAAGAAGTAGGGACCCACTACGAGCAGTACTTC,CASSQEVGTHYEQYF
many,TRBV5-4,TRBJ1-6,TRBD1,TGTGCCAGCAGCTTGCAGGGGGCAAGATCACCCCTCCACTTT,CASSLQGARSPLHF
few,TRBV5-4,TRBJ1-4,.,TGTGCCAGCAGCTTAGGTGGAAATCAGTTTGAAAAACTGTTTTTT,CASSLGGNQFEKLFF
many,TRBV7-6,TRBJ1-3,.,TGTGCCAGCAGCCTTATACAGGGAAAAACCTCTGGAAACACCATATATTTT,CASSLIQGKTSGNTIYF
.,TRBV7-2,TRBJ2-1,TRBD2,TGTGCCAGCAGCTTCAAACTAGCGGGGGGCGAGTTCTTC,CASSFKLAGGEFF
.,TRBV10-3,TRBJ2-5,TRBD1,TGTGCCATCAGAAGGGACAGGACCCAAGAGACCCAGTACTTC,CAIRRDRTQETQYF
many,TRBV20-1,TRBJ1-5,.,TGCAGTGCTAGCGGTGGTCCGAGGCCCCAGCATTTT,CSASGGPRPQHF
many,TRBV3-1,TRBJ2-6,.,TGTGCCAGCAGCCCCACAAACTCTGGGGCCAACGTCCTGACTTTC,CASSPTNSGANVLTF
.,TRBV6-1,TRBJ2-3,TRBD2,TGTGCCAGCATCGAAGCCGGGACTAGCGGGGGGCTTGCCACAGATACGCAGTATTTT,CASIEAGTSGGLATDTQYF
few,TRBV3-1,TRBJ1-2,TRBD1,TGTGCCAGCAGCCAGGGGACAGGGGGCTACACCTTC,CASSQGTGGYTF
many,TRBV3-1,TRBJ2-7,TRBD1,TGTGCCAGCAGCCCGGGACAGGGGAAGGACTACGAGCAGTACTTC,CASSPGQGKDYEQYF
few,TRBV9,TRBJ2-5,TRBD1,TGTGCCAGCAGCTATCGACAGGGGCAGGGAGAGACCCAGTACTTC,CASSYRQGQGETQYF
.,TRBV10-2,TRBJ2-5,.,TGCGCCAGCAGGAGGGACACTCAAGAGACCCAGTACTTC,CASRRDTQETQYF
.,TRBV24-1,TRBJ1-5,.,TGTGCCACCAGTGAAAGGCGTAATAGCAATCAGCCCCAGCATTTT,CATSERRNSNQPQHF
many,TRBV5-5,TRBJ1-6,.,TGTGCCAGCAGCACTATTCGGGGAGGGCCCTTAGTCACCCTCCACTTT,CASSTIRGGPLVTLHF
many,TRBV15,TRBJ1-5,TRBD1,TGTGCCACCAGCACCGACAGGGGCGGACAGCCCCAGCATTTT,CATSTDRGGQPQHF
.,TRBV6-1,TRBJ1-2,TRBD1,TGTGCCAGCAGTGAAGCGGACAGGAGAAACTATGGCTACACCTTC,CASSEADRRNYGYTF
.,TRBV7-9,TRBJ1-1,.,TGTGCCAGCAGCCCAGCCATCGAAGCTTTCTTT,CASSPAIEAFF
.,TRBV10-3,TRBJ2-1,TRBD2,TGTGCCAGCAGTGGCCAACTAGCGGGGTCCTCCGGTGAGCAGTTCTTC,CASSGQLAGSSGEQFF
.,TRBV7-3,TRBJ2-5,TRBD1,TGTGCCAGCAGCTTCGGACAGGGGAAGACCCAGTACTTC,CASSFGQGKTQYF
.,TRBV7-2,TRBJ1-4,.,.,CASSLGPEGLKNCFF
once,TRBV11-1,TRBJ1-2,.,TGTGCCAGCAGCTTAGGGCAGGGGCCCACTAACTATGGCTACACCTTC,CASSLGQGPTNYGYTF
.,TRBV7-9,TRBJ2-7,.,TGTGCCAGCCAGGCAGCCGTGGCCTACGAGCAGTACTTC,CASQAAVAYEQYF
.,TRBV11-2,TRBJ2-3,.,TGTGCCAGCAGCTTCGTCTCCACAGATACGCAGTATTTT,CASSFVSTDTQYF
.,TRBV20-1,TRBJ1-1,.,TGCAGTGCTAGAGGGGGACGAAGGGACACTGAAGCTTTCTTT,CSARGGRRDTEAFF
.,TRBV24-1,TRBJ2-5,.,TGTGCCACCAGTGATTCACAGGTGGTCGGAGAGACCCAGTACTTC,CATSDSQVVGETQYF
many,TRBV15,TRBJ1-4,.,TGTGCCACCAGCAGAGATTCGGGGACACCTGAAAAACTGTTTTTT,CATSRDSGTPEKLFF
.,TRBV20-1,TRBJ1-1,TRBD1,TGCAGTGCTAGAGACAGGACAGGGGGCATTGGAAAGACTGAAGCTTTCTTT,CSARDRTGGIGKTEAFF
many,TRBV4-1,TRBJ2-1,TRBD1,TGCGCCAGCAGCCAAGATCGGGACAGGGGGACAGTTCTACCTTACAATGAGCAGTTCTTC,CASSQDRDRGTVLPYNEQFF
.,TRBV7-3,TRBJ2-2,.,TGTGCCAGCAGCGTAATATTGGACACCGGGGAGCTGTTTTTT,CASSVILDTGELFF
.,TRBV7-2,TRBJ2-4,TRBD2,TGTGCAAGCGGGAGGGCCCAAAACATTCAGTACTTC,CASGRAQNIQYF
many,TRBV7-2,TRBJ1-4,TRBD1,TGTGCCAGCTCAGGGGGCGTGGTTGAAAAACTGTTTTTT,CASSGGVVEKLFF
.,TRBV5-5,TRBJ2-3,.,TGTGCCAGCAGCTTGGCTAGCCCGTTTTCGGATACGCAGTATTTT,CASSLASPFSDTQYF
many,TRBV5-4,TRBJ1-1,.,TGTGCCAGCAGCTTGGTTTCGAACACTGAAGCTTTCTTT,CASSLVSNTEAFF
many,TRBV27,TRBJ2-7,.,TGTGCCAGCAACAATAGGGGGGCGGGTGAGCAGTACTTC,CASNNRGAGEQYF
.,TRBV2,TRBJ2-3,TRBD1,TGTGCCAGCAGTCTACAGGGGGGTTCAGATACGCAGTATTTT,CASSLQGGSDTQYF
.,TRBV19,TRBJ1-2,.,TGTGCCAGTATTAGTCGAGAAGACTATGGCTACACCTTC,CASISREDYGYTF
many,TRBV7-8,TRBJ2-1,.,TGTGCCAGCAGCTTAGCGGGATCGGAGCAGTTCTTC,CASSLAGSEQFF
.,TRBV10-2,TRBJ2-3,.,TGCGCCAGCAGCACGCAGGGCGCAGATACGCAGTATTTT,CASSTQGADTQYF
.,TRBV7-2,TRBJ2-3,.,TGTGCCTCCAGTAGGTATAGCACAGATACGCAGTATTTT,CASSRYSTDTQYF